A selection of T cell receptor beta chains follows, all from one sample in a study of cytomegalovirus exposure and HLA in healthy donors. The protocol was immunoSEQ multiplex PCR, while the TCRdb copy is restricted to in-frame clones and leaves out a portion. The profile shows around 230,000 clones, over 75% of them singletons. Sequenced sample: PBMCs. The receptor set was obtained from a boy younger than 18 in good health and CMV-seronegative. The conserved cysteine and the conserved F or W are not part of the CDR3 here.

V	CDR3
TRBV11-2	ASSSPRFRNYGYT
TRBV30	AWIKTGGFGEQY
TRBV5-1	ASSIPLAGAADTQY
TRBV19	ASSILGVSQPQH
TRBV7-2	ASRKEAGGPGRNEQF
TRBV9	ASSVVSTSGASQRQF
TRBV11-3	ASSLGPYRSSYEQY
TRBV11-2	ASSVRDRAGKLF
TRBV19	ASSASGGGYT
TRBV13	ASSLRMVAGESEQY
TRBV9	ASSPQGQGGGTDTQY
TRBV10-3	AISAQGVGQPQH
TRBV5-4	ASSLPRAGGLNEQY
TRBV6-1	ASSESLYEKLF
TRBV2	ASRWTLVKDGYT
TRBV11-2	ASSLVGTSGGQF
TRBV6-1	ASSLSGGDYNEQF
TRBV19	ASSIGLEAF
TRBV2	ASSDLDLRRWDSYEQY
TRBV29-1	SVGQGGGETQY
TRBV6-5	ASSWGRNQPQH
TRBV6-1	ASSERRIPEQY
TRBV4-1	ASSRTAGGGATDTQY
TRBV18	ASSPWRGEAF
TRBV7-9	ASSLGRGGNSPLH
TRBV19	ASSIALQGSSTEAF
TRBV27	ASSGLGSEGQTFYGYT
TRBV5-1	ASSPVVRTTHYNEQF
TRBV29-1	SVGVTNEKLF
TRBV5-1	ASSGGQGEGKLF
TRBV18	ASSLLPGPGSNQPQH
TRBV6-1	ASRTLGEGYT
TRBV25-1	ASSESTGTGSNQPQH
TRBV30	AWSSGGGNTIY
TRBV7-8	ASSTARNTEAF
TRBV6-4	ASSQDREETQY
TRBV5-1	ASSAIAGGATDTQY
TRBV10-1	ASSRHVNTGELF
TRBV2	ASNPGGMNTGELF